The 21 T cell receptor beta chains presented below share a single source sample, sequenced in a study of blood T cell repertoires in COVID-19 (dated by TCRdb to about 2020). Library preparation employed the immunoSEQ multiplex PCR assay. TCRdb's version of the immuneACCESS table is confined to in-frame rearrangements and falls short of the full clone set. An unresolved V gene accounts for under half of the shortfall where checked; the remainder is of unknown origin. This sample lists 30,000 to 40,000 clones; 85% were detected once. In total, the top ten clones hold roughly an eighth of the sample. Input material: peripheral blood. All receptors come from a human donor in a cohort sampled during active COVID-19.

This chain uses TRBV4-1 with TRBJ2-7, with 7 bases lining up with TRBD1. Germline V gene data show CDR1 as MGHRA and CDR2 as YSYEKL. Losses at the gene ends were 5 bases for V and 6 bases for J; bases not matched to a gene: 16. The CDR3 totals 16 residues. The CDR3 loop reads CASSGIDRTGGREQYF. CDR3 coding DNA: TGCGCCAGCAGCGGGATTGACAGGACAGGCGGGCGCGAGCAGTACTTC.

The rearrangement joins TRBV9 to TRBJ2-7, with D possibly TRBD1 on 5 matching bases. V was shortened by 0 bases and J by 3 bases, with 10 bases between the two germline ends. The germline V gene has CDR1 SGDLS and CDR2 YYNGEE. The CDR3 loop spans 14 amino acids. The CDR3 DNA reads TGTGCCAGCAGCGTAGACGGCAGGGACTACGAGCAGTACTTC. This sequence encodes CASSVDGRDYEQYF.

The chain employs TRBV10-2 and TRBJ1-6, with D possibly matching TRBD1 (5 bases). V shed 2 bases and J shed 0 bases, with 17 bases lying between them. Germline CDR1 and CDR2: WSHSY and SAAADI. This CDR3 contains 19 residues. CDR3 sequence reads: CASSEGAGFWGSYNSPLHF. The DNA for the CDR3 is TGCGCCAGCAGTGAGGGGGCAGGGTTTTGGGGCTCCTATAATTCACCCCTCCACTTT.

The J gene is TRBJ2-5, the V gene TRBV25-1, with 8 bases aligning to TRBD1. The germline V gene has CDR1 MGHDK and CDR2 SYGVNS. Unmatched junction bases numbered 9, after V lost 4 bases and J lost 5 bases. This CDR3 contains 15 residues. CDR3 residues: CASSGGGQGQETQYF. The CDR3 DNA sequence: TGTGCCAGCAGTGGCGGAGGACAGGGACAGGAGACCCAGTACTTC.

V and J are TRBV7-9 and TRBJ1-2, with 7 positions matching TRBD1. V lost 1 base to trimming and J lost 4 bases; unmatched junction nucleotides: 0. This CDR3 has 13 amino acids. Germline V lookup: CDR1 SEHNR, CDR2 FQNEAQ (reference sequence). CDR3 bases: TGTGCCAGCAGCTTAGGGGACAGCTATGGCTACACCTTC. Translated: CASSLGDSYGYTF.

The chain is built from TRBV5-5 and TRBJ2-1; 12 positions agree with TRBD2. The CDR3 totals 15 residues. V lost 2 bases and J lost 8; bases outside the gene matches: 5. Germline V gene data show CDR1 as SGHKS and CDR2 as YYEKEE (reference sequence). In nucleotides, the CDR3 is TGTGCCAGCAGCTTTACTAGCGGGGGGATGTATGAGCAGTTCTTC. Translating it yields CASSFTSGGMYEQFF.

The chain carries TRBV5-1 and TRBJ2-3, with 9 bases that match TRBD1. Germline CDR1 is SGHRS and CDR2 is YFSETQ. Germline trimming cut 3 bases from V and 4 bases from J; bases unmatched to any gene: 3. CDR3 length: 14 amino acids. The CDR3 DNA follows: TGCGCCAGCAGCTACGGACAGGGGTCAGATACGCAGTATTTT. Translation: CASSYGQGSDTQYF.

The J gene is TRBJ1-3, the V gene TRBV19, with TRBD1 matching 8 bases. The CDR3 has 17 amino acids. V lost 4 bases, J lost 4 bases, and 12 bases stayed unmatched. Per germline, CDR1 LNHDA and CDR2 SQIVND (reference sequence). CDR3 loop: CASSTRLGQGQGNTIYF. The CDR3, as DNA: TGTGCCAGTAGTACACGACTCGGACAGGGTCAAGGAAACACCATATATTTT.

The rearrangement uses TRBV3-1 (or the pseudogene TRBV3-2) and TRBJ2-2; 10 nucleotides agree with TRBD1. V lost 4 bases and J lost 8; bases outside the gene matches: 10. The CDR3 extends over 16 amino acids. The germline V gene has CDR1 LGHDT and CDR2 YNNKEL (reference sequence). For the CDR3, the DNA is TGTGCCAGCAGCCCCGTCGGGACAGGGGTTTGGGGGGAGCTGTTTTTT. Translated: CASSPVGTGVWGELFF.

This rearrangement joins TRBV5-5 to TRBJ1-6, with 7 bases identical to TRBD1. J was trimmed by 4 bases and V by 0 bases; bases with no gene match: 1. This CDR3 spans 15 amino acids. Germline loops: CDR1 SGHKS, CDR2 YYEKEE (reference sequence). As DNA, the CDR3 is TGTGCCAGCAGCTTGGAGGGACAGTATAATTCACCCCTCCACTTT. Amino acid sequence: CASSLEGQYNSPLHF.

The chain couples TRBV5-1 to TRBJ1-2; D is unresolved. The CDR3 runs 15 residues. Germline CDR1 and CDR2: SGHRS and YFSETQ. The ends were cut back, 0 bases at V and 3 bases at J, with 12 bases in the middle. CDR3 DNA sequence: TGCGCCAGCAGCTTGGCGGAACTCGGGGACTATGGCTACACCTTC. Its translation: CASSLAELGDYGYTF.

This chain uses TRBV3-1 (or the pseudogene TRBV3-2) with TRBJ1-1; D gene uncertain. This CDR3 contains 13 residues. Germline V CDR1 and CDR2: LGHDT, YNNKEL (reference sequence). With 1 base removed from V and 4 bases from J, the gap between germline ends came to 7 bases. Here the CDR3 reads CASSQADVTEAFF. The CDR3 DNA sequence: TGTGCCAGCAGCCAAGCAGATGTCACTGAAGCTTTCTTT.

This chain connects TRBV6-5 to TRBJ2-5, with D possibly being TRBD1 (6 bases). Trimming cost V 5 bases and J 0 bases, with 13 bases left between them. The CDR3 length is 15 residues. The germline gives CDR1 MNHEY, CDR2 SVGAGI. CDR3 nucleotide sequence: TGTGCCAGCAGTCAGAATGGACAGAACCAAGAGACCCAGTACTTC. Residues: CASSQNGQNQETQYF.

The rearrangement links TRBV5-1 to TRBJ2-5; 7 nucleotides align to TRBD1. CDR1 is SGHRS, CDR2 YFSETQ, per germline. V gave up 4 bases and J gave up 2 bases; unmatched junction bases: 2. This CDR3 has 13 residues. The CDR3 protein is CASSGGQQETQYF. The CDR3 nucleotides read TGCGCCAGCAGCGGGGGACAGCAAGAGACCCAGTACTTC.

The CDR3 region is CASSLGLADDTDTQYF. The CDR3, as DNA: TGTGCCAGCTCACTGGGACTAGCGGATGACACAGATACGCAGTATTTT. The chain combines TRBV18 with TRBJ2-3, with 11 bases fitting TRBD2. The CDR3 has 16 amino acids. Germline V gene data show CDR1 as KGHSH and CDR2 as LQKENI. V shed 4 bases, J shed 2 bases, and the junction held 5 bases outside the gene matches.

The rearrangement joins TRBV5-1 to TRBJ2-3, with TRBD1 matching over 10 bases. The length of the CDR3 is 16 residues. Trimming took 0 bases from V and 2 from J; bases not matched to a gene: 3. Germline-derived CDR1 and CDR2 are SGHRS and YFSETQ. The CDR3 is CASSLGGTGVTDTQYF. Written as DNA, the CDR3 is TGCGCCAGCAGCTTGGGTGGGACAGGGGTCACAGATACGCAGTATTTT. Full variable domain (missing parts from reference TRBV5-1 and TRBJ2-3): KAGVTQTPRYLIKTRGQQVTLSCSPISGHRSVSWYQQTPGQGLQFLFEYFSETQRNKGNFPGRFSGRQFSNSRSEMNVSTLELGDSALYLCASSLGGTGVTDTQYFGPGTRLTVL.

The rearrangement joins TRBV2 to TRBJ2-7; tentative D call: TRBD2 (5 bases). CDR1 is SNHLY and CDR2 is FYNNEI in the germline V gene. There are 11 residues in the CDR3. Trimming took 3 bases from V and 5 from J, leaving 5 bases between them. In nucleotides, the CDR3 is TGTGCCAGCAGTGACGGGGACGAGCAGTACTTC. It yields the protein CASSDGDEQYF.

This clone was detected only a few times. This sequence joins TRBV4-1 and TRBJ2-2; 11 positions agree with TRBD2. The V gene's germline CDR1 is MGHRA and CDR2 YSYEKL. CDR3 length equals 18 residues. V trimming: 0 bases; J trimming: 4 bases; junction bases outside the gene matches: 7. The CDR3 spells CASSQEASGGPGTGELFF. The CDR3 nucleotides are TGCGCCAGCAGCCAAGAAGCTAGCGGGGGGCCGGGCACCGGGGAGCTGTTTTTT.

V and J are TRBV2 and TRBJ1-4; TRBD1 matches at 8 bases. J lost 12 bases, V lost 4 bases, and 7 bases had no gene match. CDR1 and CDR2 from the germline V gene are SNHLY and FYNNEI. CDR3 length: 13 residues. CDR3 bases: TGTGCCAGCAGTGGCGGACAGGGACGGGAACTGTTTTTT. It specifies CASSGGQGRELFF.

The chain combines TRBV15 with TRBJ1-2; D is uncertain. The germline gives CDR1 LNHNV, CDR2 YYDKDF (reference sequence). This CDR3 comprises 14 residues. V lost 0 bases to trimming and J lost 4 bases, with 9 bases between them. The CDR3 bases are TGTGCCACCAGCAGAGAGATCGGAGGCTATGGCTACACCTTC. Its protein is CATSREIGGYGYTF.

This CDR3 is CASSSRTSGGLGTQYF. The CDR3 DNA reads as TGTGCCAGCAGCTCTCGGACTAGCGGGGGACTTGGGACCCAGTACTTC. V usage is TRBV7-8 and J usage is TRBJ2-5, with 13 nucleotides matching TRBD2. The ends lost 4 bases at V and 7 bases at J; junction bases unmatched: 9. CDR1 and CDR2 from the germline V gene are SGHVS and FQNEAQ. The CDR3 totals 16 residues.